The entry below describes one T cell receptor beta chain. This clonotype was seen at least ten times. Its antigen target is currently unknown. No base qualities exist here, and no much larger clone lies one base off it. Any patient with an uncontrolled infection, another autoimmune disease, pregnancy or lactation was excluded. Diagnoses relied on clinical symptoms, serum thyroxine and TRAb, thyroid ultrasound and orbital computed tomography. Total RNA was extracted with Trizol reagent, and quality was checked on an Agilent 2100 Bioanalyzer. The TCR beta CDR3 regions were amplified from RNA transcripts. The TCR CDR3 was subjected to a first round of RT-PCR using the HTBI primer set and the Qiagen OneStep RT-PCR kit. A second multiplex PCR round built the libraries, followed by size selection and purification. Libraries were sequenced paired-end with 100 bp reads on an Illumina HiSeq2000. The study's own analysis went as follows. SOAPnuke was used to process the raw data, removing reads that contained adapters or uncalled bases, had a mean Phred below 15, or lacked an exact match to the constant primer or identifier. COPE v1.2.5 was used to merge high-quality paired reads, and clonotypes were defined as unique nucleotide sequences. MiTCR v1.1 was used to align clonotypes to the IMGT TRBV, TRBD and TRBJ reference segments. Only V-J combinations with frequency above 0.0001, covering 99% to 99.2% of repertoires, were analysed. A TCS score was defined as the ratio between F50 (clonal expansion) and ExV (chaos), using BLOSUM62-based TCRdist between CDR3 peptides within each V-J. Welch's t-statistics and random forest reduced roughly 500 V-J features to 13, which were used in a naive Bayes classifier (R e1071). The Morisita-Horn index was used to measure how similar the thyroid and blood repertoires were. TCRdb took the public reads, trimmed them with fastp at Q25, ran MiXCR for clone calling and kept in-frame beta chains. Rows are unified per CDR3 protein, each entry keeping the most common DNA and genes. Here the V and J calls rest on TCRdb's processing, not on the authors' analysis. The sample table holds roughly 510,000 distinct CDR3 sequences, of which about 46% were seen once. The top ten clones comprise about 40% of the sample.

V is pared back by 4 bases and J by 8 bases, with 11 bases lying between the germline termini. Inclusive of the bounding cysteine and phenylalanine, the CDR3 is 12 residues long. The kept DNA is CDR3 alone, 36 bases in frame from the first base. Per the germline V gene, SGHTA is the CDR1 and FQGTGA is the CDR2. This specimen comes from a study of T cells in Graves' hyperthyroidism and ophthalmopathy (dated by TCRdb to the late 2010s). The study in broad terms: TCR V-J signatures able to tell the groups apart were searched for in a discovery cohort of some 97 patients, of whom about 40 had Graves' ophthalmopathy and some 60 had stable Graves' hyperthyroidism. Prospective prediction of ophthalmopathy was tested in an independent validation cohort of fewer than 20 hyperthyroidism patients and some 17 patients who later progressed to ophthalmopathy. The roughly 94 discovery patients were randomly split 7:3 into training and test sets. In addition, the study compared T-cell repertoires in thyroid tissue and in blood from five or six Graves' hyperthyroidism patients. Following sampling, methimazole starting at 30 mg daily was given to hyperthyroidism patients, and high-dose intravenous methylprednisolone was given to ophthalmopathy patients. The paper describes TCR Vbeta CDR3 sequencing of around 140 peripheral blood samples, made up of 43 ophthalmopathy patients, approximately 73 hyperthyroidism patients and 17 progressor patients.

Study-wide findings and limitations: In validation, the model predicted progression to ophthalmopathy a median of approximately 6.6 months before onset, with 70% to 71% sensitivity and roughly 73% specificity. Sample size was not statistically predetermined, and investigators were not blinded to group allocation. A model built on a 13 V-J signature distinguished ophthalmopathy from stable hyperthyroidism, reaching about 89% sensitivity and 81% to 83% specificity in cross-validation and 80%/75% in testing. Most expanded thyroid clonotypes (frequency above 0.001) were also found in blood, which suggests that blood repertoires may mirror thyroid immune responses.

The sequence came from an adult woman with Graves' disease, either hyperthyroidism or ophthalmopathy (not recorded which). Recombination connected TRBV7-3 to TRBJ1-1; 6 matching bases give a weak D call of TRBD1. Sequenced: peripheral blood or thyroid tissue (not recorded which). The nucleotide sequence is TGTGCCAGCAGCTCGGCCGGGACAGAAGCTTTCTTT. This translates into CASSSAGTEAFF. With all but the CDR3 taken from the reference TRBV7-3 and TRBJ1-1 genes, the full variable domain is: GAGVSQTPSNKVTEKGKYVELRCDPISGHTALYWYRQSLGQGPEFLIYFQGTGAADDSGLPNDRFFAVRPEGSVSTLKIQRTERGDSAVYLCASSSAGTEAFFGQGTRLTVV.